These T cell receptor beta chains were read from a single sample in a study of cytomegalovirus exposure and HLA in healthy donors. Sequenced by immunoSEQ multiplex PCR; TCRdb stores in-frame clones only, minus some. The data show 170,000 or so clones, with under 80% seen just once and 13% held by the top ten. Sequenced: PBMCs. These receptors all stem from a woman aged 50 to 65 in good health and CMV-seropositive. CDR3s include the opening cysteine and the closing phenylalanine or tryptophan. Fields, in order: clone size, D gene, V gene, J gene, CDR3 protein, CDR3 DNA. The D gene is left open where the match is weak. Clone size, where shown, is once, few, many, or a class for clones that have expanded.

size: few; D: TRBD1; V: TRBV7-9; J: TRBJ1-2; CDR3: CSSSFIAFGQENYGYTF; DNA: TGTTCCAGCAGCTTCATCGCTTTCGGACAGGAGAACTATGGCTACACCTTC
size: NA; D: NA; V: TRBV5-1; J: TRBJ1-1; CDR3: CASSLGESDPTEAFF; DNA: TGCGCCAGCAGCTTGGGGGAGTCGGATCCCACTGAAGCTTTCTTT
size: NA; D: TRBD2; V: TRBV6-7; J: TRBJ2-1; CDR3: CASSPKGLAGGHLLEQFF; DNA: TGTGCCAGCAGTCCAAAAGGACTAGCGGGGGGGCATTTATTGGAGCAGTTCTTC
size: NA; D: NA; V: TRBV6-5; J: TRBJ1-2; CDR3: CASLGGNYGYTF; DNA: TGTGCCAGCCTGGGCGGGAACTATGGCTACACCTTC
size: NA; D: NA; V: TRBV6-5; J: TRBJ2-7; CDR3: CASRPLRTAYEQYF; DNA: TGTGCCAGCAGACCCCTAAGGACAGCCTACGAGCAGTACTTC
size: NA; D: NA; V: TRBV6-1; J: TRBJ2-1; CDR3: CASSETRVGVRNEQFF; DNA: TGTGCCAGCAGTGAAACGAGGGTCGGAGTGCGGAATGAGCAGTTCTTC
size: NA; D: TRBD1; V: TRBV4-1; J: TRBJ2-6; CDR3: CASSQEGGTGGIGANVLTF; DNA: TGCGCCAGCAGCCAAGAAGGGGGGACAGGGGGTATTGGGGCCAACGTCCTGACTTTC
size: NA; D: NA; V: TRBV9; J: TRBJ1-4; CDR3: CASSASLGTNEKLFF; DNA: TGTGCCAGCAGCGCCTCACTCGGGACTAATGAAAAACTGTTTTTT
size: NA; D: NA; V: TRBV14; J: TRBJ2-1; CDR3: CASSQGSVYNEQFF; DNA: TGTGCCAGCAGCCAAGGGTCAGTTTACAATGAGCAGTTCTTC
size: NA; D: NA; V: TRBV12-5; J: TRBJ1-2; CDR3: CASGLAPAEVKGYTF; DNA: TGTGCTAGTGGTTTGGCCCCGGCCGAGGTAAAGGGCTACACCTTC
size: NA; D: TRBD2; V: TRBV5-1; J: TRBJ2-1; CDR3: CASSPVGGVYEQFF; DNA: TGCGCCAGCAGTCCGGTTGGGGGGGTTTATGAGCAGTTCTTC
size: NA; D: TRBD2; V: TRBV7-9; J: TRBJ2-2; CDR3: CASSLGRAGGQSTGELFF; DNA: TGTGCCAGCAGCTTGGGCCGAGCGGGGGGCCAATCCACCGGGGAGCTGTTTTTT
size: NA; D: TRBD2; V: TRBV5-1; J: TRBJ2-7; CDR3: CASSPGGRGEQYF; DNA: TGCGCCAGCAGCCCCGGGGGGAGAGGCGAGCAGTACTTC
size: NA; D: TRBD1; V: TRBV29-1; J: TRBJ1-2; CDR3: CSVNDRVGGYTF; DNA: TGCAGCGTTAACGACAGGGTGGGAGGCTACACCTTC
size: NA; D: TRBD1; V: TRBV6-1; J: TRBJ2-1; CDR3: CASSPDGTGGKQFF; DNA: TGTGCCAGCAGCCCAGACGGGACAGGGGGCAAGCAGTTCTTC
size: NA; D: NA; V: TRBV27; J: TRBJ2-1; CDR3: CASSLSFPGALWNEQFF; DNA: TGTGCCAGCAGTTTATCGTTTCCAGGGGCCCTATGGAATGAGCAGTTCTTC
size: NA; D: NA; V: TRBV15; J: TRBJ2-5; CDR3: CATSQTAGLETQYF; DNA: TGTGCCACCAGCCAGACGGCCGGGTTGGAGACCCAGTACTTC
size: once; D: TRBD1; V: TRBV6-5; J: TRBJ2-1; CDR3: CASRERDRVSNEQFF; DNA: TGTGCCAGCAGGGAACGGGACAGGGTGTCCAATGAGCAGTTCTTC
size: NA; D: NA; V: TRBV30; J: TRBJ1-6; CDR3: CAWSVGTVGSPLHF; DNA: TGTGCCTGGAGTGTAGGCACGGTCGGGTCACCCCTCCACTTT
size: NA; D: TRBD2; V: TRBV7-3; J: TRBJ2-5; CDR3: CASSLGLAGQETQYF; DNA: TGTGCCAGCAGCTTGGGACTAGCGGGGCAAGAGACCCAGTACTTC
size: NA; D: NA; V: TRBV6-6; J: TRBJ1-1; CDR3: CASSPSLRGTEAFF; DNA: TGTGCCAGCAGTCCTTCCTTAAGGGGAACTGAAGCTTTCTTT
size: once; D: TRBD1; V: TRBV2; J: TRBJ1-6; CDR3: CASATGGDNSPLHF; DNA: TGTGCCAGCGCGACAGGGGGCGATAATTCACCCCTCCACTTT
size: NA; D: TRBD1; V: TRBV30; J: TRBJ1-6; CDR3: CAWSTGQGHNSPLHF; DNA: TGTGCCTGGAGTACTGGACAGGGCCATAATTCACCCCTCCACTTT
size: NA; D: TRBD2; V: TRBV2; J: TRBJ2-1; CDR3: CASRVTSGDDGEQFF; DNA: TGTGCCAGCAGGGTGACTAGCGGGGATGATGGTGAGCAGTTCTTC
size: once; D: NA; V: TRBV11-3; J: TRBJ2-5; CDR3: CASSFRMRETQYF; DNA: TGTGCCAGCAGCTTTCGTATGCGCGAGACCCAGTACTTC
size: NA; D: TRBD1; V: TRBV7-9; J: TRBJ1-2; CDR3: CASSVTGFYGYTF; DNA: TGTGCCAGCAGCGTGACAGGGTTCTATGGCTACACCTTC
size: NA; D: NA; V: TRBV30; J: TRBJ1-1; CDR3: CAADFDRNTEAFF; DNA: TGTGCCGCAGACTTCGACAGGAACACTGAAGCTTTCTTT